The clone carrying this T cell receptor (beta chain) has a single count. Antigen: not known. Trimming removed 2 bases at V and 1 base at J, with 6 bases between. In germline, CDR1 is KGHSH, CDR2 LQKENI. The CDR3 runs 13 residues. The data originate from a study of vaccination effects on CD4 cells after COVID-19. Using viral peptide pools, the ViraFEST assay grew out antigen-specific CD4+ T cells prior to sequencing. The authors isolated CD4+ T cells after around 9 days of culture. Neither prior SARS-CoV-2 infection nor positive nucleocapsid antibodies were present in the vaccine recipients. Some clones are missing from TCRdb's copy, which holds only in-frame ones; the method was immunoSEQ multiplex PCR. The top ten clones hold less than 3.5% of a sample with tens of thousands of clones, roughly 74% of them seen once.

The chain links TRBV18 to TRBJ2-7; no clear D gene. This sample comprised CD4+ T cells from PBMCs cultured with SARS-CoV-2 spike peptides, obtained before COVID-19 vaccination. The clonotype comes from a human donor who received a COVID-19 vaccine. CDR3 protein: CASSPDQSYEQYF. CDR3 DNA sequence: TGTGCCAGCTCACCAGACCAGTCCTACGAGCAGTACTTC. Looking up the rest from reference TRBV18 and TRBJ2-7 gives the full variable domain: NAGVMQNPRHLVRRRGQEARLRCSPMKGHSHVYWYRQLPEEGLKFMVYLQKENIIDESGMPKERFSAEFPKEGPSILRIQQVVRGDSAAYFCASSPDQSYEQYFGPGTRLTVT.